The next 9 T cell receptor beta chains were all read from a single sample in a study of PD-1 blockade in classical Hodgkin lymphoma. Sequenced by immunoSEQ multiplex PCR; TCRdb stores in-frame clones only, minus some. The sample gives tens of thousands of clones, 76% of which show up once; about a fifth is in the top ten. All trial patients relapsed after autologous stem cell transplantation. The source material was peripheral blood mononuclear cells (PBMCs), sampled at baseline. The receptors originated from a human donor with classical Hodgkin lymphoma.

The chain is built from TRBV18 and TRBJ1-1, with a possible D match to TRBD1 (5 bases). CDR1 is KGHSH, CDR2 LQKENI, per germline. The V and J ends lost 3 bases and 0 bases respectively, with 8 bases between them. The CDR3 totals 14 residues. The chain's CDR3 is CASSPSGMNTEAFF. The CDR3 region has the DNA TGTGCCAGCTCACCTTCAGGGATGAACACTGAAGCTTTCTTT. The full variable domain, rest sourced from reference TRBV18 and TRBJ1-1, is NAGVMQNPRHLVRRRGQEARLRCSPMKGHSHVYWYRQLPEEGLKFMVYLQKENIIDESGMPKERFSAEFPKEGPSILRIQQVVRGDSAAYFCASSPSGMNTEAFFGQGTRLTVV.

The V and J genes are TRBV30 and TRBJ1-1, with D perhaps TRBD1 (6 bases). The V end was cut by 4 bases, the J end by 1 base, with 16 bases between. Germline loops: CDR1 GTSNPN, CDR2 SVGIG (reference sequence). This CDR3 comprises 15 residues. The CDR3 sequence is CAWTIRDTQNTEAFF. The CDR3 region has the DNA TGTGCCTGGACAATCCGGGACACCCAGAACACTGAAGCTTTCTTT.

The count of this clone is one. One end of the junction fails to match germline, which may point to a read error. CDR3 coding DNA: TGTGCCGGGAGGGGGCTGGGCTCACCCCTCCACTTT. Translated: CAGRGLGSPLHF. The V call is TRBV30, the J call TRBJ1-6; 7 nucleotides align to TRBD1. CDR3 length equals 12 residues. Germline V lookup: CDR1 GTSNPN, CDR2 SVGIG (reference sequence).

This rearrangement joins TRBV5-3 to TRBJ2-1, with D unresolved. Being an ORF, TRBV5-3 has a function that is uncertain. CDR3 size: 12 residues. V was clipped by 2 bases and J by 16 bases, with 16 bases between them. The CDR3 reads CARSLGNTGPFF. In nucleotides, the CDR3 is TGTGCCAGAAGCTTAGGGAACACCGGCCCCTTCTTC.

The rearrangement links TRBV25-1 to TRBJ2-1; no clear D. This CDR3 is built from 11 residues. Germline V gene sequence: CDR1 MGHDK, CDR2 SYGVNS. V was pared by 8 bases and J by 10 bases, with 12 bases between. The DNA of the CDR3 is TGTGCCAGCGGCAGCTGGGCAGAGCAGTTCTTC. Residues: CASGSWAEQFF.

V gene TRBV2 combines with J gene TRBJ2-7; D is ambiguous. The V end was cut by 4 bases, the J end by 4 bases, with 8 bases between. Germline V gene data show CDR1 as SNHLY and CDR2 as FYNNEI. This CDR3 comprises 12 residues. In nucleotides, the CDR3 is TGTGCCAGCAGTGTTAGTTGGTACGAGCAGTACTTC. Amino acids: CASSVSWYEQYF.

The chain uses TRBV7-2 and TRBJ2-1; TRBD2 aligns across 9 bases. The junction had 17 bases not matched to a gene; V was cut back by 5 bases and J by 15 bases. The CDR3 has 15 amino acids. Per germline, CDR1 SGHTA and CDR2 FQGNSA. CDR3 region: CASSLSGGASTYPFF. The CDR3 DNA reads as TGTGCCAGCAGCCTTAGCGGGGGCGCCTCCACTTACCCGTTCTTC.

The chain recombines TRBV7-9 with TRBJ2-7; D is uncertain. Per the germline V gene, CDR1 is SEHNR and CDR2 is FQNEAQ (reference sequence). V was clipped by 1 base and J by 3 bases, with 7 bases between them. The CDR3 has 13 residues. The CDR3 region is CASSLERRYEQYF. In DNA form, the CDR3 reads TGTGCCAGCAGCTTAGAGAGACGCTACGAGCAGTACTTC.

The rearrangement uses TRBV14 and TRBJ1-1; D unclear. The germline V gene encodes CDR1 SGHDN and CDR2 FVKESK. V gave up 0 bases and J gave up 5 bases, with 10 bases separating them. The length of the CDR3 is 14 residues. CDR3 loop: CASSQDLVRTEAFF. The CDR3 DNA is TGTGCCAGCAGCCAAGATCTAGTAAGAACTGAAGCTTTCTTT.